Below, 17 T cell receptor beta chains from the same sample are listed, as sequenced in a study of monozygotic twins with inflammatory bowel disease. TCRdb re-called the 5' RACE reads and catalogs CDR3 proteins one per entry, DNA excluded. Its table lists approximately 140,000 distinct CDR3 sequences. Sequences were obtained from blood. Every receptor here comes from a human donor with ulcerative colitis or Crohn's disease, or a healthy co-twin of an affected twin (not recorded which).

CDR3 region: CSASLSQGQRQPQHF. The rearrangement uses TRBV20-1 and TRBJ1-5; checking the TCRdb D call of TRBD1 is not possible without DNA. The CDR3 contains 15 residues. CDR1 is DFQATT, CDR2 SNEGSKA, per germline (reference sequence).

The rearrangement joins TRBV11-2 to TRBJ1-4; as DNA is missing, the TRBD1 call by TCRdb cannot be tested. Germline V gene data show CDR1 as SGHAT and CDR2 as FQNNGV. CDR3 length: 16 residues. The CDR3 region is CASSPVIGTGDEKLFF. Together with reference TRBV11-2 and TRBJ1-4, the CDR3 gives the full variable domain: EAGVAQSPRYKIIEKRQSVAFWCNPISGHATLYWYQQILGQGPKLLIQFQNNGVVDDSQLPKDRFSAERLKGVDSTLKIQPAKLEDSAVYLCASSPVIGTGDEKLFFGSGTQLSVL.

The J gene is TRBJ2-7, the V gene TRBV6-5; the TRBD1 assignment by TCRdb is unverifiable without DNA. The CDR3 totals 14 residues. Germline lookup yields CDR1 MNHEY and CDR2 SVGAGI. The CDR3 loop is CASSSFRGHYEQYF.

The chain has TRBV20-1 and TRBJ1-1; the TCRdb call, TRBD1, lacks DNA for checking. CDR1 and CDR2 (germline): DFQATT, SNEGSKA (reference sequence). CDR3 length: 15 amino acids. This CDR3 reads CSARDGDRGNTEAFF.

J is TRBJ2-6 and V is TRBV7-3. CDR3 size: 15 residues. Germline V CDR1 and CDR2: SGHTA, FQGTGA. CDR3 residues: CASSLTSAGANVLTF. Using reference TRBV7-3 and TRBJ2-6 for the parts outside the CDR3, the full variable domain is GAGVSQTPSNKVTEKGKYVELRCDPISGHTALYWYRQSLGQGPEFLIYFQGTGAADDSGLPNDRFFAVRPEGSVSTLKIQRTERGDSAVYLCASSLTSAGANVLTFGAGSRLTVL.

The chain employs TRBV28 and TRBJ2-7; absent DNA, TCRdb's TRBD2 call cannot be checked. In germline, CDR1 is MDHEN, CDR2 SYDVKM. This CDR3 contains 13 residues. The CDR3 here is CASSSGGGREQYF. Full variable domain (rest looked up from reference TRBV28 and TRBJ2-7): DVKVTQSSRYLVKRTGEKVFLECVQDMDHENMFWYRQDPGLGLRLIYFSYDVKMKEKGDIPEGYSVSREKKERFSLILESASTNQTSMYLCASSSGGGREQYFGPGTRLTVT.

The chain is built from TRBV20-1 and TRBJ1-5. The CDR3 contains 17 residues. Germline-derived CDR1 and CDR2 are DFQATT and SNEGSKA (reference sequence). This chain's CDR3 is CSARDISKGEVNQPQHF.

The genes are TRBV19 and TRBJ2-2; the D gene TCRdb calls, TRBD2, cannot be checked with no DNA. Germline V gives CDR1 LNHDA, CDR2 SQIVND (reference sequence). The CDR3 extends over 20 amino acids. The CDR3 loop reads CASSIVFALKEETNTGELFF.

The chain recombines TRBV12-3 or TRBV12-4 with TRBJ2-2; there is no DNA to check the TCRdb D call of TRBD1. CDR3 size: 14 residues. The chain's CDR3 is CASSFLQGTGELFF.

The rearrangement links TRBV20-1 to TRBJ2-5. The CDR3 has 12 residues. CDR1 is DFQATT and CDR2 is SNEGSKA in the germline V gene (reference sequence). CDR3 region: CSADKEQETQYF.

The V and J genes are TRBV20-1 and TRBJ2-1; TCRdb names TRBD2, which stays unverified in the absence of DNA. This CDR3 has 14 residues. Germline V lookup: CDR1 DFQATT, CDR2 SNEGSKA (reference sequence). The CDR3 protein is CSARAGGGASTGFF.

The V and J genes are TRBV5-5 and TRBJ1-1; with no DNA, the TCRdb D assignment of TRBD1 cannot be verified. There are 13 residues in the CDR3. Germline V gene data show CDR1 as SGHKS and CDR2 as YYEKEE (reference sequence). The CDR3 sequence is CASAFQGGTEAFF.

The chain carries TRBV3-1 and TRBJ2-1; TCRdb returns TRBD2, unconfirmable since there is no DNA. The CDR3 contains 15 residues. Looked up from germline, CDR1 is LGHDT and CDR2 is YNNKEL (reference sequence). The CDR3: CASSQSGGGYNEQFF.

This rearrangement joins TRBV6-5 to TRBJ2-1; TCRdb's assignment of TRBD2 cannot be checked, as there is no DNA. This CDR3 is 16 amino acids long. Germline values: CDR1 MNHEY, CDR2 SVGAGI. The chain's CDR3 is CASSYGEGPSYNEQFF.

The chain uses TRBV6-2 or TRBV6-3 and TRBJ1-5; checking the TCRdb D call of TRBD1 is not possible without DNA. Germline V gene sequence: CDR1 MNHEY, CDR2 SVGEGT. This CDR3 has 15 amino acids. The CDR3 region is CASSYWTTSNQPQHF.

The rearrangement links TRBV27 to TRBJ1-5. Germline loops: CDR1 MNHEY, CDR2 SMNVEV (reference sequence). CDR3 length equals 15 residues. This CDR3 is CASSLLAVKAQPQHF.

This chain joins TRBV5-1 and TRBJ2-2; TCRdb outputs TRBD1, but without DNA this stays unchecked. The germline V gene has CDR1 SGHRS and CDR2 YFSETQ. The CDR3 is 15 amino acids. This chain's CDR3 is CASSFDGKDTGELFF.